The 6 T cell receptor beta chains reported below all come from one sample, sequenced in a study of blood T cell repertoires in COVID-19. Using immunoSEQ multiplex PCR, the repertoire was profiled, and TCRdb retains in-frame clones only, with some absent. The sample lists roughly 200,000 clones, roughly nine tenths seen once, with approximately 21% in the top ten. The specimen sequenced was peripheral blood. The receptors were sampled from a man between 60 and 70 years old with active or convalescent COVID-19.

Here the CDR3 reads CASSLAPGPGQPQHF. In nucleotides, the CDR3 is TGCGCCAGCAGCTTGGCCCCGGGTCCAGGGCAGCCCCAGCATTTT. The genes are TRBV5-1 and TRBJ1-5; tentative D call: TRBD1 (5 bases). The CDR3 runs 15 residues. Per the germline V gene, CDR1 is SGHRS and CDR2 is YFSETQ. V was trimmed by 0 bases and J by 7 bases, leaving 14 bases between them.

The chain has TRBV19 and TRBJ1-1, with 9 bases fitting TRBD1. The CDR3 consists of 14 residues. Germline CDR1 is LNHDA and CDR2 is SQIVND (reference sequence). The V and J ends lost 6 bases and 4 bases, in that order; junction bases with no gene match: 6. CDR3 DNA: TGTGCCAGTAGGGGACAGGGCCGGGGCACTGAAGCTTTCTTT. Its translation: CASRGQGRGTEAFF.

The chain is built from TRBV6-2 or TRBV6-3 and TRBJ1-1, with D possibly being TRBD1 (5 bases). The ends were cut back, 2 bases at V and 4 bases at J, with 11 bases in the middle. The CDR3 sequence is 14 residues long. In germline, CDR1 is MNHEY, CDR2 SVGEGT. This CDR3 reads CASSYPQGSTEAFF. CDR3 nucleotide sequence: TGTGCCAGCAGTTACCCCCAGGGTAGCACTGAAGCTTTCTTT.

This clone has just one count. V and J are TRBV7-2 and TRBJ1-1, with D hard to call. Germline CDR1 and CDR2: SGHTA and FQGNSA. V lost 6 bases and J lost 0, with 8 bases in between. The CDR3 consists of 13 residues. CDR3 amino acids: CASSLHLNTEAFF. As DNA, the CDR3 is TGTGCCAGCAGTCTCCACTTGAACACTGAAGCTTTCTTT.

The CDR3 nucleotides read TGTGCCAGCAGCTCCGCCGCCGGGGGAAGGAACACCGGGGAGCTGTTTTTT. Translated, it gives CASSSAAGGRNTGELFF. The chain combines TRBV7-3 with TRBJ2-2; D might be TRBD2 (6 bases). Trimming removed 4 bases at V and 1 base at J, with 16 bases between. Germline V lookup: CDR1 SGHTA, CDR2 FQGTGA. CDR3 size: 17 residues. The full variable domain, its missing parts supplied by reference TRBV7-3 and TRBJ2-2, is GAGVSQTPSNKVTEKGKYVELRCDPISGHTALYWYRQSLGQGPEFLIYFQGTGAADDSGLPNDRFFAVRPEGSVSTLKIQRTERGDSAVYLCASSSAAGGRNTGELFFGEGSRLTVL.

The V call is TRBV6-5, the J call TRBJ1-2; TRBD1 might be the D (5 bases). The CDR3 consists of 16 residues. The V gene's germline CDR1 is MNHEY and CDR2 SVGAGI. V lost 0 bases to trimming and J lost 3 bases, with 14 bases between them. CDR3 residues: CASSYSSGGKDYGYTF. Here the CDR3 DNA reads TGTGCCAGCAGTTACTCGAGCGGGGGGAAGGACTATGGCTACACCTTC.